This is a list of T cell receptor beta chains from one sample in a study of blood T cell repertoires in COVID-19. Assay used: immunoSEQ multiplex PCR; TCRdb lists only in-frame clones, some missing. The repertoire holds some 320,000 clones, with around 92% as singletons. Sequenced: PBMCs or T cells enriched from blood (not recorded which). These receptor sequences come from a woman between 50 and 59 years old who had been exposed to COVID-19. Both conserved end residues are part of each CDR3. A D gene is named only where the DNA matches it firmly. Only part of the rows carry a size: once, few, many, or a class if the clone is expanded.

V gene: TRBV3-1/TRBV3-2
clone size: once
D gene: .
J gene: TRBJ2-7
CDR3 length: 12
CDR3 protein: CASSNGGYEQYF
CDR3 DNA: TGTGCCAGCAGCAACGGGGGCTACGAGCAGTACTTC

V gene: TRBV27
clone size: .
D gene: TRBD1
J gene: TRBJ1-6
CDR3 length: 14
CDR3 protein: CASSLDRGNSPLHF
CDR3 DNA: TGTGCCAGCAGTTTAGACAGGGGTAATTCACCCCTCCACTTT

V gene: TRBV19
clone size: .
D gene: .
J gene: TRBJ1-5
CDR3 length: 15
CDR3 protein: CASSILDSDYQPQHF
CDR3 DNA: TGTGCCAGTAGTATCCTTGACAGCGACTATCAGCCCCAGCATTTT

V gene: TRBV27
clone size: .
D gene: TRBD1
J gene: TRBJ2-7
CDR3 length: 13
CDR3 protein: CASRGQGLFEQYF
CDR3 DNA: TGTGCCAGCAGGGGACAGGGGCTCTTCGAGCAGTACTTC

V gene: TRBV5-1
clone size: .
D gene: .
J gene: TRBJ2-2
CDR3 length: 17
CDR3 protein: CASSPRSGGRNTGELFF
CDR3 DNA: TGCGCCAGCAGCCCCCGGTCGGGGGGCCGGAACACCGGGGAGCTGTTTTTT

V gene: TRBV28
clone size: .
D gene: .
J gene: TRBJ2-7
CDR3 length: 16
CDR3 protein: CASTSPRGGRPYEQYF
CDR3 DNA: TGTGCCAGCACCTCCCCACGCGGGGGCCGTCCCTACGAGCAGTACTTC

V gene: TRBV19
clone size: .
D gene: .
J gene: TRBJ2-5
CDR3 length: 12
CDR3 protein: CASSIRGETQYF
CDR3 DNA: TGTGCCAGTAGTATCAGGGGCGAGACCCAGTACTTC

V gene: TRBV18
clone size: once
D gene: .
J gene: TRBJ2-1
CDR3 length: 13
CDR3 protein: CASSPPASNEQFF
CDR3 DNA: TGTGCCAGCTCACCACCGGCCAGCAATGAGCAGTTCTTC

V gene: TRBV28
clone size: few
D gene: TRBD1
J gene: TRBJ1-2
CDR3 length: 15
CDR3 protein: CASSPWGTVNYGYTF
CDR3 DNA: TGTGCCAGCAGCCCGTGGGGGACAGTGAACTATGGCTACACCTTC

V gene: TRBV6-5
clone size: .
D gene: .
J gene: TRBJ2-2
CDR3 length: 14
CDR3 protein: CASPPNRVPGELFF
CDR3 DNA: TGTGCCAGCCCTCCTAACAGGGTCCCCGGGGAGCTGTTTTTT

V gene: TRBV6-5
clone size: .
D gene: .
J gene: TRBJ1-2
CDR3 length: 13
CDR3 protein: CASSLKTNYGYTF
CDR3 DNA: TGTGCCAGCTCACTGAAGACTAACTATGGCTACACCTTC

V gene: TRBV6-4
clone size: .
D gene: TRBD1
J gene: TRBJ1-1
CDR3 length: 15
CDR3 protein: CASSLRTGSSAEAFF
CDR3 DNA: TGTGCCAGCAGCCTTCGGACAGGGAGTAGCGCTGAAGCTTTCTTT

V gene: TRBV28
clone size: .
D gene: .
J gene: TRBJ1-5
CDR3 length: 12
CDR3 protein: CASHSGNQPQHF
CDR3 DNA: TGTGCCAGCCACTCCGGCAATCAGCCCCAGCATTTT

V gene: TRBV7-2
clone size: few
D gene: .
J gene: TRBJ1-3
CDR3 length: 13
CDR3 protein: CASSSLRGNTIYF
CDR3 DNA: TGTGCCAGCAGCTCCCTTCGGGGGAACACCATATATTTT

V gene: TRBV2
clone size: .
D gene: TRBD2
J gene: TRBJ2-2
CDR3 length: 13
CDR3 protein: CASRSSGGGELFF
CDR3 DNA: TGTGCCAGCAGGTCTAGCGGGGGTGGGGAGCTGTTTTTT

V gene: TRBV3-1/TRBV3-2
clone size: .
D gene: TRBD2
J gene: TRBJ2-3
CDR3 length: 16
CDR3 protein: CASSPYSGGNTDTQYF
CDR3 DNA: TGTGCCAGCAGCCCTTATAGCGGGGGGAACACAGATACGCAGTATTTT

V gene: TRBV3-1/TRBV3-2
clone size: .
D gene: TRBD2
J gene: TRBJ2-3
CDR3 length: 15
CDR3 protein: CASSYSGGGADTQYF
CDR3 DNA: TGTGCCAGCAGTTATAGCGGGGGGGGTGCAGATACGCAGTATTTT

V gene: TRBV29-1
clone size: once
D gene: .
J gene: TRBJ1-1
CDR3 length: 12
CDR3 protein: CSVDRGNTEAFF
CDR3 DNA: TGCAGCGTTGACAGGGGTAACACTGAAGCTTTCTTT

V gene: TRBV11-1
clone size: .
D gene: TRBD1
J gene: TRBJ2-1
CDR3 length: 16
CDR3 protein: CASSLEGTGGANEQFF
CDR3 DNA: TGTGCCAGCAGCTTAGAAGGGACAGGGGGCGCGAATGAGCAGTTCTTC

V gene: TRBV3-1/TRBV3-2
clone size: few
D gene: .
J gene: TRBJ2-5
CDR3 length: 12
CDR3 protein: CASSLRSETQYF
CDR3 DNA: TGTGCCAGCAGCCTTAGAAGCGAGACCCAGTACTTC

V gene: TRBV7-2
clone size: .
D gene: TRBD2
J gene: TRBJ2-5
CDR3 length: 17
CDR3 protein: CASSLGVRSSGGETQYF
CDR3 DNA: TGTGCCAGCAGCTTAGGGGTTCGGTCTAGCGGGGGAGAGACCCAGTACTTC

V gene: TRBV11-3
clone size: once
D gene: TRBD1
J gene: TRBJ2-1
CDR3 length: 16
CDR3 protein: CASSLGGRGIFNEQFF
CDR3 DNA: TGTGCCAGCAGCTTAGGAGGCAGGGGGATTTTCAATGAGCAGTTCTTC

V gene: TRBV5-1
clone size: .
D gene: TRBD1
J gene: TRBJ1-4
CDR3 length: 16
CDR3 protein: CASSPDDRATNEKLFF
CDR3 DNA: TGCGCCAGCAGCCCGGACGACAGGGCAACTAATGAAAAACTGTTTTTT

V gene: TRBV5-1
clone size: .
D gene: .
J gene: TRBJ2-2
CDR3 length: 16
CDR3 protein: CASSLARSSDTGELFF
CDR3 DNA: TGCGCCAGCAGCTTGGCCCGATCTAGCGACACCGGGGAGCTGTTTTTT

V gene: TRBV19
clone size: .
D gene: .
J gene: TRBJ1-4
CDR3 length: 14
CDR3 protein: CASVTTSQGGKLFF
CDR3 DNA: TGTGCCAGTGTCACGACCTCTCAGGGAGGAAAACTGTTTTTT

V gene: TRBV28
clone size: .
D gene: .
J gene: TRBJ1-2
CDR3 length: 17
CDR3 protein: CASSLYPSAGRYHGYTF
CDR3 DNA: TGTGCCAGCAGTTTATACCCCTCGGCAGGCCGTTACCATGGCTACACCTTC

V gene: TRBV28
clone size: .
D gene: TRBD1
J gene: TRBJ1-6
CDR3 length: 18
CDR3 protein: CASSQGQGGVSYNSPLHF
CDR3 DNA: TGTGCCAGCAGCCAAGGACAGGGGGGGGTCTCCTATAATTCACCCCTCCACTTT

V gene: TRBV25-1
clone size: once
D gene: TRBD1
J gene: TRBJ2-7
CDR3 length: 15
CDR3 protein: CASSDVGTGAYEQYF
CDR3 DNA: TGTGCCAGCAGTGACGTCGGGACAGGGGCCTACGAGCAGTACTTC

V gene: TRBV2
clone size: .
D gene: TRBD1
J gene: TRBJ1-2
CDR3 length: 15
CDR3 protein: CASSQRQGAGYGYTF
CDR3 DNA: TGTGCCAGCAGCCAAAGACAGGGGGCTGGGTATGGCTACACCTTC

V gene: TRBV7-9
clone size: .
D gene: .
J gene: TRBJ1-4
CDR3 length: 14
CDR3 protein: CASTPNREGEKLFF
CDR3 DNA: TGTGCCAGCACCCCCAACAGGGAAGGCGAAAAACTGTTTTTT

V gene: TRBV5-4
clone size: once
D gene: .
J gene: TRBJ1-3
CDR3 length: 14
CDR3 protein: CASSLGGEGNTIYF
CDR3 DNA: TGTGCCAGCAGCTTGGGCGGAGAGGGAAACACCATATATTTT

V gene: TRBV5-1
clone size: .
D gene: TRBD1
J gene: TRBJ1-1
CDR3 length: 19
CDR3 protein: CASSRFEQDRVRGNTEAFF
CDR3 DNA: TGCGCCAGCAGCCGTTTTGAGCAGGACAGGGTTCGAGGGAACACTGAAGCTTTCTTT

V gene: TRBV3-1/TRBV3-2
clone size: once
D gene: .
J gene: TRBJ1-2
CDR3 length: 14
CDR3 protein: CASSRGVSNYGYTF
CDR3 DNA: TGTGCCAGCAGCCGCGGAGTATCTAACTATGGCTACACCTTC